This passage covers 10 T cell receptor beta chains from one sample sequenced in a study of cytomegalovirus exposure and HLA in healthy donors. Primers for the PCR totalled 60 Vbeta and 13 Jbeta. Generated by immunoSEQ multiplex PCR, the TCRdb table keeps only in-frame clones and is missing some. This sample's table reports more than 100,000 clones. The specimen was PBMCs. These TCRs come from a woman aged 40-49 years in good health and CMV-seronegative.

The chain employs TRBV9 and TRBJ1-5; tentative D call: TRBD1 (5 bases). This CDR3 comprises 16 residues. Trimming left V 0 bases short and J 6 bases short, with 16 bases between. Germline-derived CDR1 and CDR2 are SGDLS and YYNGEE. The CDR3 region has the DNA TGTGCCAGCAGCGTAGCCGAAGGAGGGGAAGGTCAGCCCCAGCATTTT. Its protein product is CASSVAEGGEGQPQHF. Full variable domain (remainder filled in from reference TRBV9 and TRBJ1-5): DSGVTQTPKHLITATGQRVTLRCSPRSGDLSVYWYQQSLDQGLQFLIQYYNGEERAKGNILERFSAQQFPDLHSELNLSSLELGDSALYFCASSVAEGGEGQPQHFGDGTRLSIL.

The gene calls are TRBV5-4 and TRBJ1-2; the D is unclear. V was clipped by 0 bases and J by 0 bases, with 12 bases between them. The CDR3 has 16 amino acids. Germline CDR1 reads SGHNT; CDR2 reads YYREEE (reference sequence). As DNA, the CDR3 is TGTGCCAGCAGCTTGGAGCTTCGGGGTTCTAACTATGGCTACACCTTC. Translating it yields CASSLELRGSNYGYTF.

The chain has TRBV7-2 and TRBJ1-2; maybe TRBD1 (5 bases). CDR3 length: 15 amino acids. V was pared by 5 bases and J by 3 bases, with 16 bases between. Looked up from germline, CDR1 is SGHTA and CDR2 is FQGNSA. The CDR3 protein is CASSPTRVSDYGYTF. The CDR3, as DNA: TGTGCCAGCAGCCCAACCAGGGTATCGGACTATGGCTACACCTTC.

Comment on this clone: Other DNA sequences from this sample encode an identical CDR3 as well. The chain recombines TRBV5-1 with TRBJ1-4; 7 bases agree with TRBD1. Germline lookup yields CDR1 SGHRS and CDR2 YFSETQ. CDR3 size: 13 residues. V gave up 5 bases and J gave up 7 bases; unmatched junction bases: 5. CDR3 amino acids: CASRTGAGEKLFF. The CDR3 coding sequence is TGCGCCAGCAGAACAGGGGCGGGTGAAAAACTGTTTTTT. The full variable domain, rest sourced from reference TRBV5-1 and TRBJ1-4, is KAGVTQTPRYLIKTRGQQVTLSCSPISGHRSVSWYQQTPGQGLQFLFEYFSETQRNKGNFPGRFSGRQFSNSRSEMNVSTLELGDSALYLCASRTGAGEKLFFGSGTQLSVL.

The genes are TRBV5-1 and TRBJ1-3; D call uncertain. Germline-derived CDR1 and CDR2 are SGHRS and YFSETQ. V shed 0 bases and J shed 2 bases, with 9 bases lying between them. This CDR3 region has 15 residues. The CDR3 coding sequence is TGCGCCAGCAGCTTGGAGCCCGAAACTGGAAACACCATATATTTT. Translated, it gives CASSLEPETGNTIYF.

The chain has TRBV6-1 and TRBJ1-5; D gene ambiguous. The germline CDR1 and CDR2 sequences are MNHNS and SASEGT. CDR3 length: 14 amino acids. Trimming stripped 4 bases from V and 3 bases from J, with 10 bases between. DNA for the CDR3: TGTGCCAGCAGTGTATATAGATCCAATCAGCCCCAGCATTTT. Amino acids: CASSVYRSNQPQHF.

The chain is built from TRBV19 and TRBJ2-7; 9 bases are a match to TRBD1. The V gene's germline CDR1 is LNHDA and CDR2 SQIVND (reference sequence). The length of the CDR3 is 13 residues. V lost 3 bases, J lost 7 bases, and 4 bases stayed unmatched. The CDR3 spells CASSIGGTGEQYV. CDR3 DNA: TGTGCCAGTAGTATTGGCGGGACAGGGGAGCAGTACGTC.

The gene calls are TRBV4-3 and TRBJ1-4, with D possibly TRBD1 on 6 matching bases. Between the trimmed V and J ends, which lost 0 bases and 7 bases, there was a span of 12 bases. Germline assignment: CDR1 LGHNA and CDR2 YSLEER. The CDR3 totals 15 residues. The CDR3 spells CASSQDGGAGEKLFF. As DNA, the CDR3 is TGCGCCAGCAGCCAAGACGGGGGGGCCGGTGAAAAACTGTTTTTT.

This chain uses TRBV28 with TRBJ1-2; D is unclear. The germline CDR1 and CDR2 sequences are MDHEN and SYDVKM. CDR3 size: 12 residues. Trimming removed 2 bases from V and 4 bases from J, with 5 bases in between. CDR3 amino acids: CASSLESYGYTF. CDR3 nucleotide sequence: TGTGCCAGCAGTTTAGAGAGCTATGGCTACACCTTC.

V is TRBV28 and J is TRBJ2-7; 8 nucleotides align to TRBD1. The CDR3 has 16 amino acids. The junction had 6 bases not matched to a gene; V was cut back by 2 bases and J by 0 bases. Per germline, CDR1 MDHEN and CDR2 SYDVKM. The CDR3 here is CASSLPGQGLSYEQYF. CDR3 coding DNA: TGTGCCAGCAGTTTACCAGGACAGGGACTCTCCTACGAGCAGTACTTC. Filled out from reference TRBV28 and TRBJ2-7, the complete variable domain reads DVKVTQSSRYLVKRTGEKVFLECVQDMDHENMFWYRQDPGLGLRLIYFSYDVKMKEKGDIPEGYSVSREKKERFSLILESASTNQTSMYLCASSLPGQGLSYEQYFGPGTRLTVT.